Presented here are 14 T cell receptor beta chains from one specimen sequenced in a study of response to subunit inactivated influenza vaccine. A single record per CDR3 protein comes from TCRdb applying MiXCR to the RT-PCR reads. This table has 800,000 or so distinct CDR3 sequences, roughly 20% appearing once. This specimen was PBMCs from blood, taken 5 days after vaccination. The receptors come from a man aged 50 or older who received an inactivated influenza vaccine.

This clonotype was detected only a few times. In nucleotides, the CDR3 is TGTGCCAGCAGCCAAGAGGGGACAGGACTCTACGAGCAGTACTTC. Protein: CASSQEGTGLYEQYF. The gene calls are TRBV4-2 and TRBJ2-7; 8 positions match TRBD1. V was clipped by 0 bases and J by 3 bases; unmatched bases: 4. This CDR3 contains 15 residues. The germline V gene has CDR1 LGHNA and CDR2 YNFKEQ.

The chain joins TRBV12-3 or TRBV12-4 to TRBJ1-6; tentatively, D is TRBD1 (5 bases). This CDR3 spans 15 amino acids. Trimming pared 3 bases from V and 9 bases from J, leaving 15 bases between. CDR3 bases: TGTGCCAGCAGTTTTAGGAAGGACACGAGTTCACCCCTCCACTTT. Translating it yields CASSFRKDTSSPLHF.

This rearrangement joins TRBV5-1 to TRBJ1-1, with D uncertain. The germline CDR1 and CDR2 sequences are SGHRS and YFSETQ. The germline V and J ends were trimmed by 3 bases and 1 base, with 7 bases remaining between them. The CDR3 covers 13 residues. CDR3 region: CASSWEGNTEAFF. The DNA for the CDR3 is TGCGCCAGCAGCTGGGAGGGGAACACTGAAGCTTTCTTT.

This clonotype was seen a handful of times. V and J are TRBV29-1 and TRBJ2-1; TRBD2 agrees at 7 bases. CDR1 and CDR2 (germline): SQVTM, ANQGSEA. The CDR3 is 13 residues long. Losses at the gene ends were 6 bases for V and 9 bases for J; bases not matched to a gene: 11. CDR3 sequence reads: CSVRLGGSGEQFF. The CDR3 bases are TGCAGCGTGCGCCTAGGCGGGAGTGGTGAGCAGTTCTTC.

The rearrangement joins TRBV6-5 to TRBJ2-7; perhaps TRBD1 as D (5 bases). V dropped 0 bases and J dropped 1 base, with 13 bases sitting between them. This CDR3 region has 16 residues. The germline gives CDR1 MNHEY, CDR2 SVGAGI. As DNA, the CDR3 is TGTGCCAGCAGTTACTCGAATTGGGGCGAATCCTACGAGCAGTACTTC. Its translation: CASSYSNWGESYEQYF.

This clonotype was counted many times. The V gene is TRBV30, the J gene TRBJ2-5, with D possibly called TRBD1 or TRBD2 (5 bases each). The germline V and J ends were trimmed by 1 base and 5 bases, with 14 bases remaining between them. The CDR3 contains 14 residues. Germline values: CDR1 GTSNPN, CDR2 SVGIG (reference sequence). The CDR3 nucleotides are TGTGCCTGGAGTGCCGGGACCCCCTCGGAGACCCAGTACTTC. It yields the protein CAWSAGTPSETQYF.

This clonotype showed up many times. The chain recombines TRBV5-1 with TRBJ1-5; D is ambiguous. This CDR3 region has 14 residues. Germline lookup yields CDR1 SGHRS and CDR2 YFSETQ. Trimming removed 0 bases from V and 2 bases from J, with 6 bases in between. The CDR3 nucleotides are TGCGCCAGCAGCTTGGAGTCAGGCAATCAGCCCCAGCATTTT. It codes for CASSLESGNQPQHF.

CDR3 protein: CASSIMRGYEQYF. Written as DNA, the CDR3 is TGTGCCAGTAGTATTATGAGGGGCTACGAGCAGTACTTC. The genes are TRBV19 and TRBJ2-7; D is possibly TRBD1 or TRBD2 (5 bases each). Trimming removed 3 bases at V and 3 bases at J, with 9 bases between. Germline loops: CDR1 LNHDA, CDR2 SQIVND (reference sequence). The CDR3 sequence is 13 residues long.

This clonotype was counted only a few times. V usage is TRBV5-1 and J usage is TRBJ2-5; 7 bases are shared with TRBD2. This CDR3 region has 14 residues. Germline lookup yields CDR1 SGHRS and CDR2 YFSETQ. The junction had 9 bases not matched to a gene; V was cut back by 3 bases and J by 7 bases. CDR3 bases: TGCGCCAGCAGCTCGGAAACTAGCGTGGGGACCCAGTACTTC. Translation gives CASSSETSVGTQYF.

The V call is TRBV6-5, the J call TRBJ2-1, with no clear D. This CDR3 is built from 13 residues. V dropped 2 bases and J dropped 5 bases, with 7 bases sitting between them. The V gene's germline CDR1 is MNHEY and CDR2 SVGAGI. This CDR3 is CASSYAQNNEQFF. CDR3 sequence (DNA): TGTGCCAGCAGTTACGCACAGAACAATGAGCAGTTCTTC.

This clonotype came up once. The genes are TRBV5-1 and TRBJ2-5, with D possibly TRBD1 on 5 matching bases. From germline, CDR1 is SGHRS and CDR2 YFSETQ. Between the trimmed V and J ends, which lost 4 bases and 5 bases, there was a span of 18 bases. The length of the CDR3 is 15 residues. The CDR3 nucleotides read TGCGCCAGCAGCGCGCAGGGTGGGGTACTCGAGACCCAGTACTTC. It yields the protein CASSAQGGVLETQYF.

This clonotype turned up a few times. The V gene is TRBV5-1, the J gene TRBJ2-7; D may be TRBD1 or TRBD2 (6 bases each). Germline assignment: CDR1 SGHRS and CDR2 YFSETQ. The CDR3 loop spans 12 amino acids. V was shortened by 0 bases and J by 9 bases, with 10 bases between the two germline ends. The CDR3 is CASSLVGGGQYF. In nucleotides, the CDR3 is TGCGCCAGCAGCTTGGTTGGAGGGGGGCAGTACTTC.

This clonotype has a handful of counts. This chain connects TRBV7-2 to TRBJ1-2, with 8 nucleotides matching TRBD1. With V trimmed by 1 base and J by 1 base, 5 bases remained unmatched. This CDR3 region has 16 residues. Germline lookup yields CDR1 SGHTA and CDR2 FQGNSA. In nucleotides, the CDR3 is TGTGCCAGCAGCTTAGGGGAACAGGGGGTTAACTATGGCTACACCTTC. This sequence encodes CASSLGEQGVNYGYTF. Full variable domain (rest looked up from reference TRBV7-2 and TRBJ1-2): GAGVSQSPSNKVTEKGKDVELRCDPISGHTALYWYRQSLGQGLEFLIYFQGNSAPDKSGLPSDRFSAERTGGSVSTLTIQRTQQEDSAVYLCASSLGEQGVNYGYTFGSGTRLTVV.

This chain connects TRBV5-1 to TRBJ1-5, with D unclear. The CDR3 length is 15 residues. Germline CDR1 SGHRS, CDR2 YFSETQ. With 4 bases removed from V and 4 bases from J, the gap between germline ends came to 15 bases. CDR3 region: CASSGDGLGNQPQHF. The CDR3 DNA reads TGCGCCAGCAGCGGTGACGGTCTCGGTAATCAGCCCCAGCATTTT.